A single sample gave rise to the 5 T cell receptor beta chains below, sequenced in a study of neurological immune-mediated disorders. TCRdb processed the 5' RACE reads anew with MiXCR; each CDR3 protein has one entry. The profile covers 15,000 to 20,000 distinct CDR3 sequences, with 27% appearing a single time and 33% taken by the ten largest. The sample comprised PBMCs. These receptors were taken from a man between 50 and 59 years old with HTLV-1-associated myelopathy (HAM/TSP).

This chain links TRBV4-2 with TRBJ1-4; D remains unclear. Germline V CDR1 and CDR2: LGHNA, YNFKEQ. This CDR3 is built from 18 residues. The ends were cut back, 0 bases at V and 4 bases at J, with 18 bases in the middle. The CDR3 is CASSQDPRTVTFNEKLFF. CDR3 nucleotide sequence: TGTGCCAGCAGCCAAGACCCTCGTACGGTTACCTTTAATGAAAAACTGTTTTTT.

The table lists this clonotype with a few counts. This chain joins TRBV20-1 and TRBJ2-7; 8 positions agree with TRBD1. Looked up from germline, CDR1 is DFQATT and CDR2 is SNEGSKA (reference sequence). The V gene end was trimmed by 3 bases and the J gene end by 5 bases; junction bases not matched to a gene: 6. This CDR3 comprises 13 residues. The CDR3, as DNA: TGCAGTGCTAGCTCCCCGACAGGGGACGAGCAGTACTTC. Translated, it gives CSASSPTGDEQYF.

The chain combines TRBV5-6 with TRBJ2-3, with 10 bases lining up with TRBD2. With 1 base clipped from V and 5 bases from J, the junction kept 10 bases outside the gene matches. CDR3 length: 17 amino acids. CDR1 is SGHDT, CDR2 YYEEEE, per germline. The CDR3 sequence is CASSLKTSGGAGDTQYF. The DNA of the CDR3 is TGTGCCAGCAGCTTGAAAACCAGCGGGGGGGCTGGAGATACGCAGTATTTT.

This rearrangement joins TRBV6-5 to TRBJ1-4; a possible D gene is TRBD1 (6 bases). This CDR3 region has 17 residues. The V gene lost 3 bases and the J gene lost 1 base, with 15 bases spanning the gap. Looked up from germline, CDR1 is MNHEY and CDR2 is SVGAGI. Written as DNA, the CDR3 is TGTGCCAGCAGTTATAACCAGGGGACGGAAACTAATGAAAAACTGTTTTTT. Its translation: CASSYNQGTETNEKLFF.

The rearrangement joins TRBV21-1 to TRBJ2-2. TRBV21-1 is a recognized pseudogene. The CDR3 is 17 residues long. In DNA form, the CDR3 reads TGTGCCAGCAGCAAAGATCACAGCGACCTGGCCACCGGGGAGCTGTTTTTT. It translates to CASSKDHSDLATGELFF.